The 4 T cell receptor beta chains presented below share a single source sample, sequenced in a study of blood T cell repertoires in COVID-19. Generated by immunoSEQ multiplex PCR, the TCRdb table keeps only in-frame clones and is missing some. The data hold fewer than 200,000 clones, with around 86% observed a single time. The material sequenced was peripheral blood. The source of these receptors is a man aged 40-50 years with active or convalescent COVID-19.

The chain carries TRBV29-1 and TRBJ2-2; TRBD2 aligns across 8 bases. Looked up from germline, CDR1 is SQVTM and CDR2 is ANQGSEA. The CDR3 is made up of 16 amino acids. V lost 5 bases and J lost 0; bases outside the gene matches: 8. CDR3 in DNA: TGCAGCGTTCGTCTAGCGGGTGTGACGAACACCGGGGAGCTGTTTTTT. It encodes CSVRLAGVTNTGELFF.

V and J are TRBV27 and TRBJ2-7, with 7 nucleotides matching TRBD2. The J segment lost 6 bases and the V segment lost 3 bases, leaving 5 bases of the junction unmatched. CDR1 and CDR2 from the germline V gene are MNHEY and SMNVEV (reference sequence). The CDR3 runs to 13 residues. CDR3 protein: CASSLMGEGEQYF. The CDR3 bases are TGTGCCAGCAGTTTGATGGGGGAGGGCGAGCAGTACTTC.

The genes are TRBV14 and TRBJ1-2; TRBD1 matches at 9 bases. This CDR3 contains 15 residues. The germline gives CDR1 SGHDN, CDR2 FVKESK. V lost 3 bases to trimming and J lost 6 bases; unmatched junction nucleotides: 8. DNA for the CDR3: TGTGCCAGCAGCCACTCAGGACAGGGGAGGGATGGCTACACCTTC. Its translation is CASSHSGQGRDGYTF.

The V gene is TRBV7-2, the J gene TRBJ2-2, with TRBD2 identical over 7 bases. Germline lookup yields CDR1 SGHTA and CDR2 FQGNSA. V trimming: 2 bases; J trimming: 7 bases; junction bases outside the gene matches: 7. This CDR3 region has 15 residues. For the CDR3, the DNA is TGTGCCAGCAGCTTATCCCTAGCGGCGGGCGGGGAGCTGTTTTTT. It yields the protein CASSLSLAAGGELFF.